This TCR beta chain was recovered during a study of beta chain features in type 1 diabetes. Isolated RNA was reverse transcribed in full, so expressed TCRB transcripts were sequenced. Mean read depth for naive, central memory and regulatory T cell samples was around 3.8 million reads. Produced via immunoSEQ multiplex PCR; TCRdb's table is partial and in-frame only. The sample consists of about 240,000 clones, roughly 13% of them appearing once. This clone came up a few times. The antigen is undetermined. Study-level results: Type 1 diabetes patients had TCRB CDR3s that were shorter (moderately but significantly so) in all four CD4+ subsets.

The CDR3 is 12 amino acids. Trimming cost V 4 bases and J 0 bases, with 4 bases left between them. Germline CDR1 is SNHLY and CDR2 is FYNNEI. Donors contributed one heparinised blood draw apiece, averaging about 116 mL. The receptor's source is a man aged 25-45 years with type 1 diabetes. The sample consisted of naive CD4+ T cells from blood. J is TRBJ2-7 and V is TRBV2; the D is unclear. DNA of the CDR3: TGTGCCAGCAGTGTTCGCTCCTACGAGCAGTACTTC. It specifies CASSVRSYEQYF.